Below, one T cell receptor (beta chain) is given with its context. The data are from a study of blood T cell repertoires in COVID-19. V was clipped by 8 bases and J by 6 bases, with 13 bases between them. Germline V gene sequence: CDR1 SEHNR, CDR2 FQNEAQ (reference sequence). The CDR3 has 12 amino acids. Generated by immunoSEQ multiplex PCR, the TCRdb table keeps only in-frame clones and is missing some. This table has 100,000 to 150,000 clones, around 82% appearing once. This sequence was found in a man between 60 and 70 years old with acute or convalescent COVID-19. The sample comprised peripheral blood. V usage is TRBV7-9 and J usage is TRBJ2-5; possible D gene TRBD2, 6 bases. The chain's CDR3 is CASRPGDQTQYF. The CDR3 DNA is TGTGCCAGCCGGCCGGGGGATCAGACCCAGTACTTC. The full variable domain, completed using reference TRBV7-9 and TRBJ2-5, is DTGVSQNPRHKITKRGQNVTFRCDPISEHNRLYWYRQTLGQGPEFLTYFQNEAQLEKSRLLSDRFSAERPKGSFSTLEIQRTEQGDSAMYLCASRPGDQTQYFGPGTRLLVL.